The next 24 T cell receptor beta chains were all read from a single sample in a study of CD8 T cells in ankylosing spondylitis (dated by TCRdb to about 2017). The library relied on 5' RACE. Instrument used: Illumina HiSeq 2500. Using fastp at Q25 and MiXCR, TCRdb reprocessed the public reads and kept productive beta chains. Entries are consolidated by CDR3 protein sequence, retaining the most common genes and DNA. In this sample the table shows 100,000 to 150,000 distinct CDR3 sequences, roughly 9% of which occur a single time. The ten largest clones add up to 2.5% to 3.5% of the sample. The sequencing input was blood, either unsorted or a sorted T cell fraction (not recorded which). These receptor sequences come from a male donor with ankylosing spondylitis or in good health (not recorded which).

This clonotype was seen more than once but under ten times. The chain couples TRBV7-8 to TRBJ2-3, with TRBD1 matching 10 bases. Germline lookup yields CDR1 SGHVS and CDR2 FQNEAQ. The junction had 15 bases not matched to a gene; V was cut back by 5 bases and J by 7 bases. CDR3 length equals 17 residues. CDR3 DNA sequence: TGTGCCAGCAGCCCCGGACAGGGGGACACTTCAGTTAATACGCAGTATTTT. Protein: CASSPGQGDTSVNTQYF.

This clonotype showed up many times. The V gene is TRBV7-9, the J gene TRBJ2-7, with 10 nucleotides matching TRBD2. Trimming removed 5 bases from V and 2 bases from J; junction bases left unmatched: 9. In germline, CDR1 is SEHNR, CDR2 FQNEAQ (reference sequence). This CDR3 has 16 residues. CDR3 loop: CASSPIILAGPYEQYF. CDR3 in DNA: TGTGCCAGCAGCCCCATTATACTAGCGGGACCCTACGAGCAGTACTTC.

This clonotype was counted many times. V and J are TRBV20-1 and TRBJ2-1; 14 positions match TRBD2. Germline assignment: CDR1 DFQATT and CDR2 SNEGSKA (reference sequence). J was trimmed by 8 bases and V by 4 bases; bases with no gene match: 4. There are 14 residues in the CDR3. CDR3 sequence reads: CSAKGTSGSYEQFF. CDR3 bases: TGCAGTGCTAAAGGGACTAGCGGGAGCTATGAGCAGTTCTTC.

This clonotype showed up just a few times. This chain links TRBV20-1 with TRBJ2-7; 13 nucleotides match TRBD2. The CDR3 totals 17 residues. Germline CDR1 and CDR2: DFQATT and SNEGSKA (reference sequence). Trimming took 0 bases from V and 6 from J; bases not matched to a gene: 11. The CDR3 protein is CSARDGLAGVLTSEQYF. The DNA for the CDR3 is TGCAGTGCTAGAGATGGACTAGCGGGAGTTTTAACTAGCGAGCAGTACTTC.

This clonotype was found many times. The chain carries TRBV20-1 and TRBJ2-2; TRBD2 agrees at 8 bases. This CDR3 contains 15 residues. Germline CDR1 reads DFQATT; CDR2 reads SNEGSKA (reference sequence). Losses at the gene ends were 6 bases for V and 1 base for J; bases not matched to a gene: 7. The CDR3 coding sequence is TGCAGTGCGCCCGATAGCGGGAAGAACACCGGGGAGCTGTTTTTT. The encoded protein is CSAPDSGKNTGELFF.

The sample holds many counts of this clonotype. The J gene is TRBJ2-2, the V gene TRBV28; no definite D call. Per the germline V gene, CDR1 is MDHEN and CDR2 is SYDVKM. This CDR3 region has 12 residues. The V gene lost 5 bases and the J gene lost 4 bases, with 5 bases spanning the gap. The CDR3 region has the DNA TGTGCCAGCAGTGTGCTCACCGGGGAGCTGTTTTTT. Residues: CASSVLTGELFF.

This clonotype was recorded a few times. The rearrangement uses TRBV20-1 and TRBJ1-6; possible D gene TRBD1, 5 bases. V was trimmed by 6 bases and J by 7 bases, leaving 22 bases between them. Per the germline V gene, CDR1 is DFQATT and CDR2 is SNEGSKA (reference sequence). The CDR3 runs 16 residues. CDR3 region: CSAREEVVLRNSPLHF. The CDR3 DNA reads as TGCAGTGCCAGGGAAGAGGTGGTTCTGAGAAATTCACCCCTCCACTTT.

This clonotype was seen only a few times. The gene calls are TRBV20-1 and TRBJ2-3, with TRBD2 matching over 11 bases. Germline V gene lookup returns CDR1 DFQATT and CDR2 SNEGSKA (reference sequence). The ends lost 4 bases at V and 5 bases at J; junction bases unmatched: 8. The CDR3 is made up of 15 amino acids. In DNA, the CDR3 is TGCAGTGCTACCAATAGCGGGAGGGCGGGAGATACGCAGTATTTT. Its translation is CSATNSGRAGDTQYF.

This clonotype was counted many times. The rearrangement links TRBV5-1 to TRBJ2-5, with TRBD2 matching over 10 bases. The CDR3 extends over 17 amino acids. In germline, CDR1 is SGHRS, CDR2 YFSETQ. J lost 2 bases, V lost 7 bases, and 14 bases had no gene match. CDR3 sequence: CASAAGIAGGLQETQYF. In nucleotides, the CDR3 is TGCGCCAGCGCCGCCGGAATAGCGGGAGGATTACAAGAGACCCAGTACTTC.

The chain employs TRBV10-3 and TRBJ1-1; D is possibly TRBD1 (5 bases). The CDR3 has 13 residues. Germline CDR1 is ENHRY and CDR2 is SYGVKD. Between the trimmed V and J ends, which lost 10 bases and 4 bases, there was a span of 16 bases. CDR3 sequence: CATESSGATEAFF. The CDR3 coding sequence is TGTGCCACCGAATCGAGTGGGGCCACTGAAGCTTTCTTT.

Many counts were recorded for this clonotype. The chain uses TRBV7-2 and TRBJ2-2; D is undetermined. Germline-derived CDR1 and CDR2 are SGHTA and FQGNSA. V lost 4 bases and J 5 bases, leaving 11 bases between the germline ends. CDR3 length equals 14 residues. The CDR3 reads CASSSGWQTGELFF. The CDR3 DNA is TGTGCCAGCAGCTCTGGCTGGCAAACCGGGGAGCTGTTTTTT.

This clonotype occurred a few times. This chain connects TRBV6-1 to TRBJ2-6; TRBD1 agrees at 7 bases. Germline-derived CDR1 and CDR2 are MNHNS and SASEGT. Unmatched junction bases numbered 10, after V lost 8 bases and J lost 0 bases. The CDR3 loop spans 17 amino acids. The CDR3 here is CASGTPGQHSGANVLTF. The CDR3 nucleotides are TGTGCCAGCGGAACCCCGGGACAGCACTCTGGGGCCAACGTCCTGACTTTC.

This clonotype was detected many times. V and J are TRBV6-5 and TRBJ2-3; no clear D gene. Trimming stripped 2 bases from V and 2 bases from J, with 8 bases between. CDR1 is MNHEY, CDR2 SVGAGI, per germline. CDR3 size: 14 residues. The CDR3 nucleotides are TGTGCCAGCAGTTACAGGGCGGACACAGATACGCAGTATTTT. The encoded protein is CASSYRADTDTQYF.

This clonotype was counted ten times or more. This sequence joins TRBV18 and TRBJ2-6, with 7 bases fitting TRBD1. Germline V gene sequence: CDR1 KGHSH, CDR2 LQKENI. The length of the CDR3 is 18 residues. With V trimmed by 1 base and J by 0 bases, 6 bases remained unmatched. The CDR3 spells CASSPRGQASSGANVLTF. In DNA form, the CDR3 reads TGTGCCAGCTCACCACGAGGACAGGCCAGCTCTGGGGCCAACGTCCTGACTTTC.

This clonotype was picked up a small number of times. The chain links TRBV20-1 to TRBJ2-5; D might be TRBD2 (5 bases). From germline, CDR1 is DFQATT and CDR2 SNEGSKA (reference sequence). This CDR3 comprises 16 residues. The V end lost 0 bases, the J end lost 2 bases, and 16 bases lay between the germline ends. The CDR3 DNA is TGCAGTGCTAGAGATCTGGCGGAGGCCTTACAAGAGACCCAGTACTTC. It translates to CSARDLAEALQETQYF.

This clonotype was detected ten times or more. The chain couples TRBV7-2 to TRBJ2-7; 10 nucleotides align to TRBD2. The CDR3 sequence is 16 residues long. Germline-derived CDR1 and CDR2 are SGHTA and FQGNSA. V gave up 0 bases and J gave up 4 bases; unmatched junction bases: 6. This CDR3 is CASSLAPSGGTYEQYF. The CDR3 DNA is TGTGCCAGCAGCTTAGCCCCTAGCGGGGGCACTTACGAGCAGTACTTC.

This clonotype was detected ten times or more. V and J are TRBV20-1 and TRBJ1-4, with D possibly being TRBD1 (5 bases). Germline loops: CDR1 DFQATT, CDR2 SNEGSKA (reference sequence). The V and J ends lost 0 bases and 6 bases respectively, with 11 bases between them. This CDR3 comprises 14 residues. CDR3 in amino acids: CSARDIRGDEKLFF. DNA for the CDR3: TGCAGTGCTAGAGATATCCGGGGCGATGAAAAACTGTTTTTT.

This clonotype appeared many times. V and J are TRBV27 and TRBJ2-3; no firm D call. CDR1 MNHEY and CDR2 SMNVEV come from the germline V gene (reference sequence). The CDR3 length is 14 residues. Between the trimmed V and J ends, which lost 3 bases and 5 bases, there was a span of 12 bases. DNA of the CDR3: TGTGCCAGCAGTTTCATGCCTCGCCGAGATACGCAGTATTTT. It codes for CASSFMPRRDTQYF.

This clonotype came up many times. The rearrangement uses TRBV5-1 and TRBJ1-1, with D perhaps matching TRBD1 (6 bases). Germline V CDR1 and CDR2: SGHRS, YFSETQ. Trimming removed 1 base from V and 6 bases from J, with 10 bases in between. CDR3 size: 13 residues. CDR3 protein: CASSLQGTPEAFF. The CDR3 DNA reads TGCGCCAGCAGCTTGCAGGGGACCCCTGAAGCTTTCTTT. Full variable domain (outside the CDR3, taken from reference TRBV5-1 and TRBJ1-1): KAGVTQTPRYLIKTRGQQVTLSCSPISGHRSVSWYQQTPGQGLQFLFEYFSETQRNKGNFPGRFSGRQFSNSRSEMNVSTLELGDSALYLCASSLQGTPEAFFGQGTRLTVV.

This clonotype was recorded a few times. This chain uses TRBV20-1 with TRBJ2-5; D call uncertain. The CDR3 is 12 residues long. Germline V gene sequence: CDR1 DFQATT, CDR2 SNEGSKA (reference sequence). Between the trimmed V and J ends, which lost 3 bases and 3 bases, there was a span of 8 bases. The CDR3 region is CSASAREETQYF. For the CDR3, the DNA is TGCAGTGCTAGCGCCCGGGAAGAGACCCAGTACTTC.

This clonotype showed up many times. J is TRBJ2-5 and V is TRBV5-1, with a tentative D call TRBD2 (5 bases). Trimming left V 2 bases short and J 2 bases short, with 13 bases between. CDR3 size: 15 residues. Germline V gene lookup returns CDR1 SGHRS and CDR2 YFSETQ. The CDR3 protein is CASSFFGREQETQYF. CDR3 nucleotide sequence: TGCGCCAGCAGCTTCTTCGGAAGGGAGCAAGAGACCCAGTACTTC.

Concerning this clonotype: Its ends do not fully match the called genes, so a read error is possible. The CDR3 loop reads CASSPGGASEQFF. The CDR3 DNA sequence: TGTGCTAGCAGCCCGGGGGGGGCGTCTGAGCAGTTCTTC. V is TRBV7-7 and J is TRBJ2-1; 8 nucleotides align to TRBD2. Germline lookup yields CDR1 SSHAT and CDR2 FNYEAQ (reference sequence). This CDR3 has 13 residues.

In this sample, this clonotype turned up many times. V is TRBV20-1 and J is TRBJ2-3; possibly TRBD2 for D (5 bases). With 3 bases removed from V and 2 bases from J, the gap between germline ends came to 12 bases. The CDR3 loop spans 14 amino acids. Per the germline V gene, CDR1 is DFQATT and CDR2 is SNEGSKA (reference sequence). CDR3 protein: CSARWEFITDTQYF. DNA for the CDR3: TGCAGTGCTAGGTGGGAGTTCATCACAGATACGCAGTATTTT.

This sequence joins TRBV7-2 and TRBJ2-7; no clear D. Germline assignment: CDR1 SGHTA and CDR2 FQGNSA. V dropped 5 bases and J dropped 4 bases, with 9 bases sitting between them. The CDR3 extends over 12 amino acids. CDR3 DNA sequence: TGTGCCAGCAGCAACCAACCATACGAGCAGTACTTC. Translation: CASSNQPYEQYF.